A selection of T cell receptor beta chains follows, all from one sample in a study of shared clonotypes between healthy human individuals. Only in-frame clones appear in the TCRdb table, and some are missing; sequencing was by immunoSEQ multiplex PCR. Among over 1.5 million clones listed, approximately 98% were seen once. The sample comprised naive CD4+ T cells sorted from blood. These receptors were collected from a man aged 25-45 years in good health. Both conserved end residues are part of each CDR3. Each record gives: V gene, J gene, CDR3 protein.

TRBV5-1	TRBJ2-6	CASSLEGGPGANVLTF
TRBV7-3	TRBJ2-6	CASSHSLGANVLTF
TRBV7-2	TRBJ1-5	CASSFPRTGGCSNQPQHF
TRBV4-1	TRBJ1-2	CASSQSALGDYGYTF
TRBV29-1	TRBJ2-3	CSVGGRWPSTDTQYF
TRBV10-1	TRBJ1-1	CASRLGPVTEAFF
TRBV15	TRBJ1-2	CATSRDRHRGQIYGYTF
TRBV28	TRBJ2-7	CASSLQWYEQYF
TRBV11-3	TRBJ2-1	CASSFREGNNEQFF
TRBV5-4	TRBJ2-6	CASSLVGTGANVLTF
TRBV5-5	TRBJ2-5	CASSLVPAGVETQYF
TRBV6-1	TRBJ2-5	CASSSPGQTQYF
TRBV5-4	TRBJ2-7	CASSSLAEQYF
TRBV6-1	TRBJ1-2	CASSELVNYGYTF
TRBV27	TRBJ1-1	CASSLTVGNTEAFF
TRBV7-9	TRBJ2-3	CASSPTSIGTDTQYF
TRBV9	TRBJ2-1	CASSSPPRDEQFF
TRBV10-2	TRBJ1-5	CASAPETQPQHF
TRBV29-1	TRBJ2-7	CSVGGGHSYEQYF
TRBV5-1	TRBJ1-1	CASSLRQGGTEAFF
TRBV6-5	TRBJ2-7	CASSYSGGGVPGEQYF
TRBV6-5	TRBJ2-1	CASKRDNSRYNEQFF
TRBV19	TRBJ1-4	CASSARGGNEKLFF
TRBV5-6	TRBJ2-7	CASSSVPVWTGHYEQYF
TRBV5-8	TRBJ2-2	CASSLGPGGSGELFF
TRBV9	TRBJ2-7	CASSPRSGAGPYEQYF
TRBV11-2	TRBJ2-4	CASSNRSLAKNIQYF
TRBV18	TRBJ2-7	CASSPASGRAYEQYF
TRBV18	TRBJ1-5	CASSPLSNQPQHF
TRBV7-2	TRBJ1-1	CASSFNRAGDTEAFF
TRBV20-1	TRBJ2-3	CSARDRDTQYF
TRBV9	TRBJ1-2	CASSVPGQGYGYTF
TRBV7-9	TRBJ2-1	CASSLETPSYNEQFF
TRBV30	TRBJ1-5	CAWSAGSRGNQPQHF
TRBV2	TRBJ2-7	CASSEEVGNEQYF